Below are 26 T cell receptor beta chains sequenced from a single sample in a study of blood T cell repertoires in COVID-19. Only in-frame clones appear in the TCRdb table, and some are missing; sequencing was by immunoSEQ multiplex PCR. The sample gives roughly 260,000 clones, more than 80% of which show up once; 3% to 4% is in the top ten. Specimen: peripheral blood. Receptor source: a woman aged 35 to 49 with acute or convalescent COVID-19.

For the CDR3, the DNA is TGTGCCAGCAGTGACATCCTCCGGGGTACGCAGTATTTT. Protein: CASSDILRGTQYF. The chain has TRBV6-4 and TRBJ2-3, with a weak D call TRBD2 (5 bases). The germline V gene has CDR1 MRHNA and CDR2 SNTAGT. Trimming removed 2 bases at V and 8 bases at J, with 11 bases between. This CDR3 comprises 13 residues.

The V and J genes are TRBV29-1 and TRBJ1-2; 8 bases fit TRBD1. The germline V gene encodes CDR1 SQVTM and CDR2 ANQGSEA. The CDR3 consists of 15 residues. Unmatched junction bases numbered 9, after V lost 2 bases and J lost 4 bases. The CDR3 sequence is CSVEPSTGGAYGYTF. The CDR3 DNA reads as TGCAGCGTTGAACCGAGCACAGGGGGGGCCTATGGCTACACCTTC. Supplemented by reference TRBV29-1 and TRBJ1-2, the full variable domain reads SAVISQKPSRDICQRGTSLTIQCQVDSQVTMMFWYRQQPGQSLTLIATANQGSEATYESGFVIDKFPISRPNLTFSTLTVSNMSPEDSSIYLCSVEPSTGGAYGYTFGSGTRLTVV.

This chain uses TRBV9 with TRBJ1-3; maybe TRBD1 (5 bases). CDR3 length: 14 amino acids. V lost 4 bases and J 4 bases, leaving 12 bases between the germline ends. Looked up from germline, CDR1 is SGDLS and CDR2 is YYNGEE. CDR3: CASSPGGEGNTIYF. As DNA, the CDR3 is TGTGCCAGCAGCCCTGGGGGGGAGGGAAACACCATATATTTT.

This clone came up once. The CDR3 loop is CSVEVGGVNTEAFF. The CDR3 coding sequence is TGCAGCGTTGAAGTGGGGGGTGTGAACACTGAAGCTTTCTTT. The chain links TRBV29-1 to TRBJ1-1; tentatively, D is TRBD1 (5 bases). Trimming removed 1 base at V and 0 bases at J, with 9 bases between. The CDR3 totals 14 residues. CDR1 and CDR2 (germline): SQVTM, ANQGSEA.

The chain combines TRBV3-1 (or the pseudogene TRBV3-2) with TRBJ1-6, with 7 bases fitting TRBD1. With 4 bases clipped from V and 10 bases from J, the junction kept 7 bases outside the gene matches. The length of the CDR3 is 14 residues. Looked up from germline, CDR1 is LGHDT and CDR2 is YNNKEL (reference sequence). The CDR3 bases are TGTGCCAGCAGCCCCCGGACAGGTGGATCACCCCTCCACTTT. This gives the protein CASSPRTGGSPLHF.

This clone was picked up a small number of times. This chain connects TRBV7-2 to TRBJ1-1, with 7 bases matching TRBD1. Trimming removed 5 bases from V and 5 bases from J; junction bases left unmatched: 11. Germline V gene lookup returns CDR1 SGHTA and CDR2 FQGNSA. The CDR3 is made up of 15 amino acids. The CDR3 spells CASSLLGTALTEAFF. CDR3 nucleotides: TGTGCCAGCAGCCTTCTAGGGACAGCGCTGACTGAAGCTTTCTTT.

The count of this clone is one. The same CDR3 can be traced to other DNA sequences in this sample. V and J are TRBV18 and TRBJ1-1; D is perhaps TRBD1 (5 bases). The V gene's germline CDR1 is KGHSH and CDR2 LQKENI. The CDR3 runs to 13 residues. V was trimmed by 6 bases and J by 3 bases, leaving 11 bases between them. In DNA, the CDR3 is TGTGCCAGCTCCCCCGACAGATACACTGAAGCTTTCTTT. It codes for CASSPDRYTEAFF. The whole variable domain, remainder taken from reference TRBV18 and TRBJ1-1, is NAGVMQNPRHLVRRRGQEARLRCSPMKGHSHVYWYRQLPEEGLKFMVYLQKENIIDESGMPKERFSAEFPKEGPSILRIQQVVRGDSAAYFCASSPDRYTEAFFGQGTRLTVV.

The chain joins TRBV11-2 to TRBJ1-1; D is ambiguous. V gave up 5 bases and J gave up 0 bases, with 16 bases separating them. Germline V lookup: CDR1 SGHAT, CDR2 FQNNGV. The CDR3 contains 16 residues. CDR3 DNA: TGTGCCAGCAGCCTATACAGACCCTCCGTGAACACTGAAGCTTTCTTT. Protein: CASSLYRPSVNTEAFF.

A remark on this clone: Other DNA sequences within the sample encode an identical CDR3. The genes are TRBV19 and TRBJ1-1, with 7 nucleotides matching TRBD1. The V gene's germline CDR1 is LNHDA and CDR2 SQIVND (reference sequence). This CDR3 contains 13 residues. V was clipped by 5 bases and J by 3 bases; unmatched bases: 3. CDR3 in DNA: TGTGCCAGTAGTTCCAGGGGGGACACTGAAGCTTTCTTT. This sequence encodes CASSSRGDTEAFF.

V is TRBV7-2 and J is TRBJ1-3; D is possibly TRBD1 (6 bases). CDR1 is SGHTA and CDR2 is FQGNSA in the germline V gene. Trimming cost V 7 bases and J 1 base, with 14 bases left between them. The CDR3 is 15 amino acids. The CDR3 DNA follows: TGTGCCAGCAACCGTAACAGGGCTTCTGGAAACACCATATATTTT. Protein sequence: CASNRNRASGNTIYF. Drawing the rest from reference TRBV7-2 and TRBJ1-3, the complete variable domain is GAGVSQSPSNKVTEKGKDVELRCDPISGHTALYWYRQSLGQGLEFLIYFQGNSAPDKSGLPSDRFSAERTGGSVSTLTIQRTQQEDSAVYLCASNRNRASGNTIYFGEGSWLTVV.

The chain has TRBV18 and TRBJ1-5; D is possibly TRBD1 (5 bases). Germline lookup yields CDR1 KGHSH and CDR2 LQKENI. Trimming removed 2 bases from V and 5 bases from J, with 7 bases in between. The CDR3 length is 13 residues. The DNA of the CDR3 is TGTGCCAGCTCACCAAAAGGGGATCAGCCCCAGCATTTT. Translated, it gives CASSPKGDQPQHF.

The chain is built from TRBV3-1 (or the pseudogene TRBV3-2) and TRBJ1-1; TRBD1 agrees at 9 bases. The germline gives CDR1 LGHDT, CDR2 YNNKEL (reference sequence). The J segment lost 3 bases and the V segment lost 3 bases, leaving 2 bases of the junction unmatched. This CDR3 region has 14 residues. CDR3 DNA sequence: TGTGCCAGCAGCCACCGGACAGGGGACACTGAAGCTTTCTTT. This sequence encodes CASSHRTGDTEAFF.

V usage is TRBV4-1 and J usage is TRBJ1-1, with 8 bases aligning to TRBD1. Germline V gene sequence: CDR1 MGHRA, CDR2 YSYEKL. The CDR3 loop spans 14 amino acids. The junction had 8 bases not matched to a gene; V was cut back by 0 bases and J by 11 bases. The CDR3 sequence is CASSQDWTGKGAFF. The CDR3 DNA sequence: TGCGCCAGCAGCCAAGATTGGACAGGGAAAGGGGCTTTCTTT.

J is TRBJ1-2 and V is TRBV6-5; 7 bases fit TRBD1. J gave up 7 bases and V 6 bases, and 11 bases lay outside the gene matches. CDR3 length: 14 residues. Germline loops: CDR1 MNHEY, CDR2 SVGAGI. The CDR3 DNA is TGTGCCAGCAGCATTGACAGGGTGCAAGGTGGCTACACCTTC. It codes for CASSIDRVQGGYTF.

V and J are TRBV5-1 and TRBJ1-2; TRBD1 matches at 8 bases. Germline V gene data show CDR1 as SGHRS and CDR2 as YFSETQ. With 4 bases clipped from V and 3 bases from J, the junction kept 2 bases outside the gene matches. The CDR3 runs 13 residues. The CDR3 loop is CASSQTGDYGYTF. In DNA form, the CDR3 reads TGCGCCAGCAGCCAGACAGGGGACTATGGCTACACCTTC.

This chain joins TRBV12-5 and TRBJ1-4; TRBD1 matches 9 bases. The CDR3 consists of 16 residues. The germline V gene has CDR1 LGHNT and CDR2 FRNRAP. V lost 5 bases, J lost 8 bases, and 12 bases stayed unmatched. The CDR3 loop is CASGRYLQGAGEKLFF. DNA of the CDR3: TGTGCTAGTGGTCGATACCTACAGGGGGCGGGCGAAAAACTGTTTTTT.

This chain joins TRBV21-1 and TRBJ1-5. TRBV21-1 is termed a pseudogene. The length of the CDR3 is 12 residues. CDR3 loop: CASSKPSQPQHF. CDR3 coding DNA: TGTGCCAGCAGCAAACCCTCGCAGCCCCAGCATTTT.

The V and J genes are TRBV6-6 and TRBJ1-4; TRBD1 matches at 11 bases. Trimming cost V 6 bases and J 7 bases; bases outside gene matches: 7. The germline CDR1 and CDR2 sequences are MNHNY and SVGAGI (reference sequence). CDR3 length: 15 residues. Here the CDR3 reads CASRGGQGAGEKLFF. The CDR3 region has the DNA TGTGCCAGCAGAGGAGGACAGGGGGCTGGTGAAAAACTGTTTTTT.

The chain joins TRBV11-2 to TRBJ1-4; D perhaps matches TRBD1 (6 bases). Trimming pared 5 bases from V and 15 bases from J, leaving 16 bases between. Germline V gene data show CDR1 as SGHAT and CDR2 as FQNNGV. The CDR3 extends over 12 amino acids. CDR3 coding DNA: TGTGCCAGCAGCGGGGGCCCCTTTAAAGTGTTTTTT. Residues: CASSGGPFKVFF.

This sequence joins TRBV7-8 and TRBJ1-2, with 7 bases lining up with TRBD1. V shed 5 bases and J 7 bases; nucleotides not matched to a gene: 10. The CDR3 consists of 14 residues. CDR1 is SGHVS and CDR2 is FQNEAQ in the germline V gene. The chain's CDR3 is CASSPTDQGGGYTF. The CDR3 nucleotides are TGTGCCAGCAGCCCCACAGACCAGGGGGGTGGCTACACCTTC. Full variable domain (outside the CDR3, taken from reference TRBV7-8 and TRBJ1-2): GAGVSQSPRYKVAKRGQDVALRCDPISGHVSLFWYQQALGQGPEFLTYFQNEAQLDKSGLPSDRFFAERPEGSVSTLKIQRTQQEDSAVYLCASSPTDQGGGYTFGSGTRLTVV.

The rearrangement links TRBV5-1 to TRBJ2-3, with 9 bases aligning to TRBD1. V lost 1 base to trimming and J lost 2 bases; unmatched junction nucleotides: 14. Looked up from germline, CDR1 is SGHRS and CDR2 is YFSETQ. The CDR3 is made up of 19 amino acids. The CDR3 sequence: CASSLLGTGRGGPTDTQYF. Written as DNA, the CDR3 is TGCGCCAGCAGCTTGCTCGGGACAGGGAGGGGGGGACCCACAGATACGCAGTATTTT.

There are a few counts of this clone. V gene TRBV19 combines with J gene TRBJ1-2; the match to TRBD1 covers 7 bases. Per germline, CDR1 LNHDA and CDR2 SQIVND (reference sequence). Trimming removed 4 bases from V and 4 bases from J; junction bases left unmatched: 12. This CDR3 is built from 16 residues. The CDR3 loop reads CASSKSGQTLLYGYTF. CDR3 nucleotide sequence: TGTGCCAGTAGTAAATCGGGACAGACTCTCCTCTATGGCTACACCTTC.

Here the CDR3 DNA reads TGTGCCAGCAGCCAAGATACTAAAGGCACAGATACGCAGTATTTT. Its protein product is CASSQDTKGTDTQYF. V usage is TRBV4-2 and J usage is TRBJ2-3; D gene unclear. The ends were cut back, 0 bases at V and 1 base at J, with 8 bases in the middle. In germline, CDR1 is LGHNA, CDR2 YNFKEQ. CDR3 length equals 15 residues.

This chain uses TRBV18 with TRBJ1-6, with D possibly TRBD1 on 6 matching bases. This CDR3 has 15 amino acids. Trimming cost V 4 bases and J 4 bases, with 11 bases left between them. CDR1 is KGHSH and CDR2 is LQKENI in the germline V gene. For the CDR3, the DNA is TGTGCCAGCTCACTTGGACAGTCTTATAATTCACCCCTCCACTTT. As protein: CASSLGQSYNSPLHF. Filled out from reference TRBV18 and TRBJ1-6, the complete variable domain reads NAGVMQNPRHLVRRRGQEARLRCSPMKGHSHVYWYRQLPEEGLKFMVYLQKENIIDESGMPKERFSAEFPKEGPSILRIQQVVRGDSAAYFCASSLGQSYNSPLHFGNGTRLTVT.

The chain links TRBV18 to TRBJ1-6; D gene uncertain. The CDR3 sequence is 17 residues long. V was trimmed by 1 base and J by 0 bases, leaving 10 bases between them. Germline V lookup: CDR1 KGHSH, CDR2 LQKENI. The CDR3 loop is CASSPRPVPSYNSPLHF. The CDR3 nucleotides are TGTGCCAGCTCACCACGGCCCGTACCCTCCTATAATTCACCCCTCCACTTT.

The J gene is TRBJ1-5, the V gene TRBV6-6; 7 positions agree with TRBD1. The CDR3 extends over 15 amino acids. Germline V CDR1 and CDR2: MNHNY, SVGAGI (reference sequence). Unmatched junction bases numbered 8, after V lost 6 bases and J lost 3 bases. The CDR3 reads CASRGSGGNNQPQHF. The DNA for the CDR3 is TGTGCCAGCAGGGGCTCAGGGGGGAACAATCAGCCCCAGCATTTT.